The following is a T cell receptor beta chain sequence with its context. What this receptor recognizes is not known. It has no much larger one-base neighbor in the sample; base qualities were not kept. This record comes from a study of shared clonotypes between healthy human individuals (dated by TCRdb to the early 2020s). Broadly, across the study: The cohort comprised a couple of women and a few men aged 18 to 49 years. Per donor, three plates each were used for CD4 naive and CD4 memory, two for CD8 naive, and one for CD8 memory. To estimate repertoire size and how much clonotype sharing occurs between individuals, the study deeply sequenced the blood TCR repertoires of five healthy adults. Libraries were prepared and TCR repertoires were sequenced by different laboratories using diverse techniques, in order to increase sequencing depth and limit assay-specific biases. Each donor's leukapheresis produced roughly between about 0.8 and 8.9 billion PBMCs.

General study outcomes and caveats: Pairwise subsampling indicated that sequencing depth was expected to affect the degree of clonotype sharing among donors. The small number of donors limited the genetic and exposure-history diversity represented. Sharing across a few donors was observed for approximately 4.6% of naive CD4, less than 4% of naive CD8, 2% to 2.5% of memory CD4, and over 0.3% of memory CD8 clonotypes. Higher generation probabilities were observed for clonotypes shared by all four sorted-subset donors than for non-shared clonotypes. Naive subsets generally had larger estimated clonotype richness than memory subsets. Rarefaction of sorted-subset datasets indicated incomplete sequencing despite the large sequencing depth. Sampling was restricted to blood, and TCR repertoires in tissues likely differ from the TCR repertoires found in blood.

The CDR3 runs 15 amino acids, cysteine and phenylalanine included. The only DNA kept is the CDR3, 45 bases in frame from the first base. The V and J ends are trimmed by 5 bases and 3 bases, leaving 16 bases between them. CDR1 is given as SGHVS and CDR2 as FNYEAQ, both from the germline V gene. TCR CDR3 regions were amplified from genomic DNA by multiplex PCR using the deep immunoSEQ assay. Extracted genomic DNA from each cell subset was spread evenly across all wells of several immunoSEQ 96-well plates, with each plate serving as a replicate. For sorted subsets, each replicate PCR was loaded with approximately 200 ng genomic DNA, equivalent to 25,000 to 35,000 T cell genomes. The purified libraries were quantified using a Qubit 3.0 fluorometer, sized with a Bioanalyzer 2100, and then quantified again using the KAPA Library Quantification kit. Every immunoSEQ 96-well plate was sequenced on a dedicated single-read 150-cycle Illumina NextSeq 550 flow cell. The authors' pipeline ran thus. Because only junctional sequences without quality scores were contained in the immunoSEQ output, filtering matching that applied to full-length reads could not be performed. Sequences were annotated with PyIR, a Python wrapper for IgBLAST v1.9, using IMGT germline references to assign V/J genes and CDR3. Any read was removed if the V/J assignment was weak (E-value above 1e-6), the CDR3 was missing, or the read contained stop codons, out-of-frame junctions, or ambiguous translated residues. V3J clonotypes were defined as sequences sharing the same inferred V gene, J gene, and CDR3 amino acid sequence. The percentage overlap between two repertoires was calculated by dividing the number of shared unique clonotypes by the size of the smaller repertoire. RTK rarefaction, the Chao1 estimator, and Recon v2.1 estimates of unobserved clonotypes were used to assess repertoire richness. Generation probabilities for all TCRbeta clonotypes obtained by the gDNA method from several donors were computed using OLGA. TCRdb holds this immuneACCESS table with in-frame rearrangements only. Some clones are missing; in checked studies, unresolved V genes explain under half, and the rest has no known cause. The V and J calls and clone size are taken from that table; D and trimming were inferred from the DNA. Present in this sample are about 2 million clones, roughly 94% of which were seen just once. The ten largest clones represent under 0.15% of the sample.

The donors were healthy, HIV-negative adults who had no recently reported acute infections or vaccinations. All donors were Caucasian adults living in Nashville, Tennessee, USA. CD4+ T cells were enriched by magnetic negative selection, after which naive cells were positively selected on CD45RA and the negative fraction was taken as the memory subset. After blood collection by leukapheresis, PBMCs were isolated using Ficoll-Histopaque density gradient centrifugation and then cryopreserved in the vapor phase of liquid nitrogen. Purity and quantity of every magnetically sorted T cell population were checked by analytical flow cytometry. Each sorted fraction had its genomic DNA isolated and then quantified by UV absorbance on a Nanodrop 2000c.

The rearranged chain carries TRBV7-6 and TRBJ2-5, with TRBD1 perhaps the D gene, on 6 matching bases. This sequence was found in a young man in good health. The specimen was naive CD4+ T cells sorted from blood. The cell subset or site label corresponds to: CD45RA+ positively selected. The CDR3 protein: CASSEVGTTEETQYF. The DNA is as follows: TGTGCCAGCAGCGAAGTCGGGACAACCGAAGAGACCCAGTACTTC. Where the CDR3 stops, the reference TRBV7-6 and TRBJ2-5 genes take over; the full variable domain is GAGVSQSPRYKVTKRGQDVALRCDPISGHVSLYWYRQALGQGPEFLTYFNYEAQQDKSGLPNDRFSAERPEGSISTLTIQRTEQRDSAMYRCASSEVGTTEETQYFGPGTRLLVL.